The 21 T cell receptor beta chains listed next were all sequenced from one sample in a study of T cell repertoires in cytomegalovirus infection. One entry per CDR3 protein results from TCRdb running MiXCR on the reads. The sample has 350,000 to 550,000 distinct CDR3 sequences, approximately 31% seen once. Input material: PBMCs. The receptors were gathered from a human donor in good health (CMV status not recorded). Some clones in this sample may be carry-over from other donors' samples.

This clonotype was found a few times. The CDR3 coding sequence is TGTGCCAGCAGTCCGGACGGAGCGCTATACAATGAAAAACTGTTTTTT. As protein: CASSPDGALYNEKLFF. The chain links TRBV6-5 to TRBJ1-4, with unresolved D. The CDR3 loop spans 16 amino acids. Looked up from germline, CDR1 is MNHEY and CDR2 is SVGAGI. Trimming shortened V by 5 bases and J by 5 bases, and 18 bases separated the two germline ends.

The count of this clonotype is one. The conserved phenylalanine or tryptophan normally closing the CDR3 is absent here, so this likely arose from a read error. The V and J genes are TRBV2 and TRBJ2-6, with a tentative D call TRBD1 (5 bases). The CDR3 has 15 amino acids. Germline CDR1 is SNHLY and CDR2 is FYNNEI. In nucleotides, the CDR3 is TGTGCCAGCGGAGCTCTCAGCTCTGGGGCCAAGGTCCTGACTTTA. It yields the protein CASGALSSGAKVLTL.

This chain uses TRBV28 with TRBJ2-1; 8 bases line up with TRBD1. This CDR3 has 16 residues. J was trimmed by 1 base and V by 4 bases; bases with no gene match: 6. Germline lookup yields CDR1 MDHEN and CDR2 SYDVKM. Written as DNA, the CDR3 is TGTGCCAGCAGTTCCAGGACAGGGAGGTCCTACAATGAGCAGTTCTTC. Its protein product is CASSSRTGRSYNEQFF.

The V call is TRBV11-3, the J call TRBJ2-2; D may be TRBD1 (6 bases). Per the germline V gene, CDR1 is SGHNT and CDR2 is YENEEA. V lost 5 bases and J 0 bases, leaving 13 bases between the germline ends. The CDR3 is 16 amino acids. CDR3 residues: CASSPWDTANTGELFF. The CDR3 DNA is TGTGCCAGCAGCCCATGGGACACCGCGAACACCGGGGAGCTGTTTTTT.

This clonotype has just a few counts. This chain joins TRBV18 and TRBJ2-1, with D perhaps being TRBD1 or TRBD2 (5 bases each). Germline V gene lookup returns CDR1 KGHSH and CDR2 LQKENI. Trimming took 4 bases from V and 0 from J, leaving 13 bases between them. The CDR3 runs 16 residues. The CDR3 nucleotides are TGTGCCAGCTCACTTCCGGGACGGAGCTCCTACAATGAGCAGTTCTTC. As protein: CASSLPGRSSYNEQFF. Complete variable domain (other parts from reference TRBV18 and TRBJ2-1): NAGVMQNPRHLVRRRGQEARLRCSPMKGHSHVYWYRQLPEEGLKFMVYLQKENIIDESGMPKERFSAEFPKEGPSILRIQQVVRGDSAAYFCASSLPGRSSYNEQFFGPGTRLTVL.

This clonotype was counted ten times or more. CDR3 protein: CASSLGDQGMFF. The DNA of the CDR3 is TGTGCCAGCAGCTTAGGAGATCAGGGAATGTTTTTT. The J gene is TRBJ1-4, the V gene TRBV7-6; D is possibly TRBD1 (5 bases). Trimming removed 1 base at V and 15 bases at J, with 12 bases between. The V gene's germline CDR1 is SGHVS and CDR2 FNYEAQ. The CDR3 contains 12 residues. The variable domain in full, completed from reference TRBV7-6 and TRBJ1-4, reads GAGVSQSPRYKVTKRGQDVALRCDPISGHVSLYWYRQALGQGPEFLTYFNYEAQQDKSGLPNDRFSAERPEGSISTLTIQRTEQRDSAMYRCASSLGDQGMFFGSGTQLSVL.

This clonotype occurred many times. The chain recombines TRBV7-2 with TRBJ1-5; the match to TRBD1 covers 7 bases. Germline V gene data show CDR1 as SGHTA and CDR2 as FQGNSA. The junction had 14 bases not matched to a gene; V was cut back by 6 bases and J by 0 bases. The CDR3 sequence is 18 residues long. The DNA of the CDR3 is TGTGCCAGCAGTCCAACCGGGACAGAACATTATAGCAATCAGCCCCAGCATTTT. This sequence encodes CASSPTGTEHYSNQPQHF.

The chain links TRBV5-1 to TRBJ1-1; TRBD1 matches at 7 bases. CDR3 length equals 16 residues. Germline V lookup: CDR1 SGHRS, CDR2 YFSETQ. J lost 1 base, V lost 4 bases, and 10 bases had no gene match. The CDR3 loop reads CASSQTPGQQNTEAFF. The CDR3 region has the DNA TGCGCCAGCAGCCAAACCCCGGGACAGCAGAACACTGAAGCTTTCTTT.

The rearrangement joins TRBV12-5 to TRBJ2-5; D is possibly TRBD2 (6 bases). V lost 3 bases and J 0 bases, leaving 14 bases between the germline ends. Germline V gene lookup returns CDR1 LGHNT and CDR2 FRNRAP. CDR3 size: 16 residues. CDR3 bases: TGTGCTAGTGGTTTCGGTCGGGGGACGTACCAAGAGACCCAGTACTTC. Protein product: CASGFGRGTYQETQYF.

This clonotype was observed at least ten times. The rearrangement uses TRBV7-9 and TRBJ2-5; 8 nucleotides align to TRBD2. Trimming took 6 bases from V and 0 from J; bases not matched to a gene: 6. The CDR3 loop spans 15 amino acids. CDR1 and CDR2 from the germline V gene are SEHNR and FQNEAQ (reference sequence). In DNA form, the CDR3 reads TGTGCCAGCAGTCGGGGGGGCCCGTACCAAGAGACCCAGTACTTC. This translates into CASSRGGPYQETQYF. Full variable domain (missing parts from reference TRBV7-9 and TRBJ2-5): DTGVSQNPRHKITKRGQNVTFRCDPISEHNRLYWYRQTLGQGPEFLTYFQNEAQLEKSRLLSDRFSAERPKGSFSTLEIQRTEQGDSAMYLCASSRGGPYQETQYFGPGTRLLVL.

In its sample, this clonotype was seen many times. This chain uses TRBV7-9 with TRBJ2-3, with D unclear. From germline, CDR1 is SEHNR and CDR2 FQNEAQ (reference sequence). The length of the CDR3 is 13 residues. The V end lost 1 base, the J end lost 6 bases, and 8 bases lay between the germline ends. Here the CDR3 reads CASSLDGSDTQYF. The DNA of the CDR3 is TGTGCCAGCAGCTTAGATGGGTCGGATACGCAGTATTTT.

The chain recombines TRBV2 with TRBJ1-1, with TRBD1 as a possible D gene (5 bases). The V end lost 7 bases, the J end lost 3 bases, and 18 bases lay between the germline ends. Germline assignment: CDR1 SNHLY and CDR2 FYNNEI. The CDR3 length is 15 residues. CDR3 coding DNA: TGTGCCAGCACCCCGAGACCAACAGGACACACTGAAGCTTTCTTT. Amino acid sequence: CASTPRPTGHTEAFF.

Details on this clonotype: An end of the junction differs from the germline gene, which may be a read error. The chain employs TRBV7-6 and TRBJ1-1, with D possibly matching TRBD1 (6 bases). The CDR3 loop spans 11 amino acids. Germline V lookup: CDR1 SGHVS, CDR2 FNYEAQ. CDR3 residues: CASSHGQPTLF. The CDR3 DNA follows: TGTGCCAGCAGCCATGGACAGCCTACCCTTTTT.

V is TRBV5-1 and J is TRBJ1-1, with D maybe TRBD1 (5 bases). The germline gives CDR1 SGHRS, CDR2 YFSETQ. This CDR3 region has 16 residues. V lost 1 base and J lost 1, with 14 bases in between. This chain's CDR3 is CASSLYLLQGNTEAFF. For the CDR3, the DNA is TGCGCCAGCAGCTTGTATCTTTTGCAGGGGAACACTGAAGCTTTCTTT.

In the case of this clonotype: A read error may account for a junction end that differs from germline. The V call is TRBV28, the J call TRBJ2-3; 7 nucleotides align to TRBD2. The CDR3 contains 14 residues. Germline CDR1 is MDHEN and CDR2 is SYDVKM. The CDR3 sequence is CASRGGGVTYTQYF. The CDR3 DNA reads TGTGCCAGCAGGGGCGGGGGAGTCACATATACGCAGTATTTT.

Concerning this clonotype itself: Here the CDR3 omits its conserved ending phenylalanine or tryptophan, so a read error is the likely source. Here the CDR3 reads CSARGGYGTENSYEQYL. As DNA, the CDR3 is TGCAGTGCTAGAGGCGGGTACGGGACAGAAAACTCCTACGAGCAGTACCTC. The genes are TRBV20-1 and TRBJ2-7; 7 bases map to TRBD1. The CDR3 is 17 residues long. Per germline, CDR1 DFQATT and CDR2 SNEGSKA (reference sequence). V lost 1 base, J lost 0 bases, and 12 bases stayed unmatched.

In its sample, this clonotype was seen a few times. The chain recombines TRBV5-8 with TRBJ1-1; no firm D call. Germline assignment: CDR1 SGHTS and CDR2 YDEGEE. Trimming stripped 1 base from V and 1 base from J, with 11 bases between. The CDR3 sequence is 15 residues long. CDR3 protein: CASSLYNSPNTEAFF. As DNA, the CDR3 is TGTGCCAGCAGCTTGTATAACAGCCCGAACACTGAAGCTTTCTTT.

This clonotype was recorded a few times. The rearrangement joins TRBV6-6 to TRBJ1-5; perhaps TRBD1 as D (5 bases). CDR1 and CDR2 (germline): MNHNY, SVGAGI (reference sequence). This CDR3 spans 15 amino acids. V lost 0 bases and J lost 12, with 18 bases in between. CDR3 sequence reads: CASSYSRSLPGGQHF. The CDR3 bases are TGTGCCAGCAGTTACTCGAGATCCCTACCGGGGGGCCAGCATTTT.

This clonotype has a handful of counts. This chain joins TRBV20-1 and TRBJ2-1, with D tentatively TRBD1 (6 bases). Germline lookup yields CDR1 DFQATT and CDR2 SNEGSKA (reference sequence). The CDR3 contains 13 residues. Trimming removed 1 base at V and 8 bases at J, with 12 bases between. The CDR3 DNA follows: TGCAGTGCTAGAGCAACAGGGCCGGATGAGCAGTTCTTC. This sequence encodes CSARATGPDEQFF.

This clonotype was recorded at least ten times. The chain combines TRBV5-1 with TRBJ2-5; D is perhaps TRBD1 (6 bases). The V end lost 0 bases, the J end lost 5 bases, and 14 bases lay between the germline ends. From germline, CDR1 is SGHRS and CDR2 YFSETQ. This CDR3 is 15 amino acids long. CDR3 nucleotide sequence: TGCGCCAGCAGCTTGGAGCACAGGGTGGCGGAGACCCAGTACTTC. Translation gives CASSLEHRVAETQYF.

The CDR3 protein is CASYPDNRGITSTDTQYF. The CDR3 DNA sequence: TGTGCCAGCTACCCTGACAATCGGGGCATCACTAGCACAGATACGCAGTATTTT. The V gene is TRBV28, the J gene TRBJ2-3, with D perhaps assigned TRBD1 or TRBD2 (5 bases each). Trimming shortened V by 8 bases and J by 0 bases, and 24 bases separated the two germline ends. Per germline, CDR1 MDHEN and CDR2 SYDVKM. The CDR3 contains 18 residues.